This TCR beta chain was sequenced for a study of molecular identifiers for immune sequencing clone quantification. This clonotype was seen only a few times. A much larger clone differs from this one at a single base, so this may be a read error. Germline loops: CDR1 SGHVS, CDR2 FQNEAQ. The V gene lost 7 bases and the J gene lost 1 base, with 7 bases spanning the gap. The CDR3 contains 12 residues. In TCRdb, the PCR reads were re-called with MiXCR into one record per CDR3 protein. The table includes about 510,000 distinct CDR3 sequences, about 26% detected once. This clonotype was obtained from a human donor in good health. Some libraries in this study had Jurkat cell RNA spiked in. The sequenced sample was naive CD8+ T cells from blood, with Jurkat cell RNA spiked in. Indicated subset: FACS-sorted CD8+CD4-CCR7+CD45RA+ naive T cells. The V and J genes are TRBV7-8 and TRBJ1-1; no definite D call. CDR3 residues: CASTQTNTEAFF. The CDR3 coding sequence is TGTGCCAGCACCCAAACGAACACTGAAGCTTTCTTT.